The next 2 T cell receptor beta chains were all read from a single sample in a study of OX40 agonist ivuxolimab in advanced cancers. Generated by immunoSEQ multiplex PCR, the TCRdb table keeps only in-frame clones and is missing some. The sample holds 45,000 to 65,000 clones, approximately 87% seen once. The sequenced sample was CD4+ or CD8+ T cells sorted from blood, obtained in a trial of the OX40 agonist ivuxolimab. The receptor source for this set is an adult with an advanced solid tumor such as melanoma, head and neck, liver or kidney cancer.

The chain employs TRBV18 and TRBJ2-7; possible D gene TRBD2, 5 bases. Germline loops: CDR1 KGHSH, CDR2 LQKENI. V was trimmed by 9 bases and J by 6 bases, leaving 15 bases between them. CDR3 length: 12 residues. The CDR3 here is CASSREGREQYF. The DNA of the CDR3 is TGTGCCAGTTCGAGGGAAGGACGCGAGCAGTACTTC.

The chain carries TRBV7-2 and TRBJ2-1; D is unclear. CDR1 and CDR2 (germline): SGHTA, FQGNSA. This CDR3 has 12 residues. V was shortened by 1 base and J by 8 bases, with 6 bases between the two germline ends. The CDR3 sequence is CASSLDSDEQFF. The CDR3 DNA is TGTGCCAGCAGCTTAGATTCCGATGAGCAGTTCTTC.